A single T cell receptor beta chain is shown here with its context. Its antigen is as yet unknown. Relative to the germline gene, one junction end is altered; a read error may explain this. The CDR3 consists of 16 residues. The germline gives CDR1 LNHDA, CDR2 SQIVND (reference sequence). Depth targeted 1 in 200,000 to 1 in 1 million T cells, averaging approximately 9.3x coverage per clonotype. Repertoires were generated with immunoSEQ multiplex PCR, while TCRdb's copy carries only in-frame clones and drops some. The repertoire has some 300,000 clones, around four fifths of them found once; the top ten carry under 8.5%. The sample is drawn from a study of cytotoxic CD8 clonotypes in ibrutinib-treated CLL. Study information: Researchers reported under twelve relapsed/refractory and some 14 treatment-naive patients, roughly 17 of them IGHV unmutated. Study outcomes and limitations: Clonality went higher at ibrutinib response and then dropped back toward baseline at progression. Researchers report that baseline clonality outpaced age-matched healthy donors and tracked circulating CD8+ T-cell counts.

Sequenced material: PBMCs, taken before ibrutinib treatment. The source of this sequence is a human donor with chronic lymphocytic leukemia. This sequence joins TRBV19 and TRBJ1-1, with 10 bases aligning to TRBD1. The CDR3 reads CASNPEWDRGDTEAFF. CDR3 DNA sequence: TGTGCCAGTAATCCCGAGTGGGACAGGGGCGACACTGAGGCTTTCTTT.